This T cell receptor beta chain stems from a study of sequential checkpoint blockade in melanoma. Sequencing was performed with immunoSEQ multiplex PCR; in TCRdb, only in-frame clones are kept and a portion is missing. The data contain 5,600 or so clones, about half of them singletons. The treatment denotes: randomized to nivolumab then ipilimumab (arm A) or the reverse (arm B). None of the patients previously received DNA-damaging chemotherapy. Germline lookup yields CDR1 MNHEY and CDR2 SMNVEV (reference sequence). V was cut by 2 bases and J by 1 base, with 6 bases left in between. There are 13 residues in the CDR3. With regard to this clone: The sample has other DNA sequences that encode this CDR3 too.

The chain uses TRBV27 and TRBJ2-7; tentative D call: TRBD1 (5 bases). The sample consisted of CD8+ T cells sorted from blood (inferred from file names), taken from a patient given nivolumab and ipilimumab in sequence. This receptor was taken from a human donor with melanoma. The CDR3 region is CASSLGASYEQYF. In nucleotides, the CDR3 is TGTGCCAGCAGTTTAGGGGCATCCTACGAGCAGTACTTC.